This passage covers 16 T cell receptor beta chains from one sample sequenced in a study of shared clonotypes between healthy human individuals. TCRdb's copy holds only in-frame clones and misses some; the assay was immunoSEQ multiplex PCR. The sample has 850,000 to 1,200,000 clones, around 75% seen once; the top ten hold 1.5%. Sequenced material: memory CD4+ T cells sorted from blood. Subset here: CD45RA-negative fraction. Every receptor here comes from a man younger than 35 in good health.

The J gene is TRBJ2-1, the V gene TRBV5-8, with 7 bases identical to TRBD1. With V trimmed by 4 bases and J by 6 bases, 7 bases remained unmatched. The CDR3 sequence is 14 residues long. Per germline, CDR1 SGHTS and CDR2 YDEGEE. CDR3 region: CASSRDSLLNEQFF. DNA of the CDR3: TGTGCCAGCAGCCGGGACAGCCTACTCAATGAGCAGTTCTTC.

The chain is built from TRBV6-6 and TRBJ1-5; no definite D call. The CDR3 runs to 12 residues. Germline loops: CDR1 MNHNY, CDR2 SVGAGI (reference sequence). Trimming stripped 6 bases from V and 7 bases from J, with 10 bases between. DNA for the CDR3: TGTGCCAGCAGACCAAGACTGCAGCCCCAGCATTTT. It encodes CASRPRLQPQHF.

About this clone itself: This sample includes further DNA sequences coding for the same CDR3. The genes are TRBV5-1 and TRBJ2-5; TRBD2 matches 7 bases. The CDR3 covers 13 residues. Germline lookup yields CDR1 SGHRS and CDR2 YFSETQ. V trimming: 3 bases; J trimming: 1 base; junction bases outside the gene matches: 0. The CDR3 sequence: CASSSGGQETQYF. The CDR3 DNA sequence: TGCGCCAGCAGCTCGGGGGGCCAAGAGACCCAGTACTTC.

This sequence joins TRBV11-2 and TRBJ2-1; 11 nucleotides line up with TRBD2. This CDR3 comprises 15 residues. The V gene's germline CDR1 is SGHAT and CDR2 FQNNGV. V lost 4 bases and J lost 9; bases outside the gene matches: 8. CDR3 sequence: CASSYLAGGLGEQFF. CDR3 DNA: TGTGCCAGCAGCTACCTAGCGGGGGGCTTAGGTGAGCAGTTCTTC. The full variable domain, in which reference TRBV11-2 and TRBJ2-1 provide the parts outside the CDR3, is EAGVAQSPRYKIIEKRQSVAFWCNPISGHATLYWYQQILGQGPKLLIQFQNNGVVDDSQLPKDRFSAERLKGVDSTLKIQPAKLEDSAVYLCASSYLAGGLGEQFFGPGTRLTVL.

The chain carries TRBV11-3 and TRBJ2-1; 8 bases align to TRBD1. V trimming: 4 bases; J trimming: 8 bases; junction bases outside the gene matches: 10. CDR1 is SGHNT, CDR2 YENEEA, per germline. The CDR3 is made up of 15 amino acids. Written as DNA, the CDR3 is TGTGCCAGCAGCTCCAGGGGGCGCGGGGTCCATGAGCAGTTCTTC. Translating it yields CASSSRGRGVHEQFF. The full variable domain, completed using reference TRBV11-3 and TRBJ2-1, is EAGVVQSPRYKIIEKKQPVAFWCNPISGHNTLYWYLQNLGQGPELLIRYENEEAVDDSQLPKDRFSAERLKGVDSTLKIQPAELGDSAVYLCASSSRGRGVHEQFFGPGTRLTVL.

The genes are TRBV7-9 and TRBJ1-4, with a weak D call TRBD1 (5 bases). Germline V CDR1 and CDR2: SEHNR, FQNEAQ (reference sequence). This CDR3 region has 12 residues. The V gene lost 2 bases and the J gene lost 8 bases, with 6 bases spanning the gap. The CDR3: CASSLTGEKLFF. CDR3 DNA sequence: TGTGCCAGCAGCTTAACAGGCGAAAAACTGTTTTTT.

CDR3 amino acids: CASSNGGVNQPQHF. The CDR3 DNA reads as TGTGCCAGCAGCAATGGAGGGGTCAATCAGCCCCAGCATTTT. V and J are TRBV5-4 and TRBJ1-5; weak D call: TRBD1 (5 bases). V lost 4 bases and J lost 3, with 11 bases in between. CDR3 length: 14 amino acids. The germline CDR1 and CDR2 sequences are SGHNT and YYREEE (reference sequence).

The rearrangement joins TRBV5-4 to TRBJ2-7; D remains unclear. Trimming left V 1 base short and J 4 bases short, with 12 bases between. CDR3 length: 14 residues. Germline V gene sequence: CDR1 SGHNT, CDR2 YYREEE (reference sequence). Here the CDR3 reads CASSLNAFTYEQYF. DNA of the CDR3: TGTGCCAGCAGCTTGAATGCTTTCACTTACGAGCAGTACTTC.

The CDR3: CASSSWTGYTGELFF. CDR3 sequence (DNA): TGTGCCAGCAGCTCTTGGACAGGCTACACCGGGGAGCTGTTTTTT. The chain links TRBV7-9 to TRBJ2-2, with 7 bases matching TRBD1. The CDR3 has 15 amino acids. V trimming: 4 bases; J trimming: 3 bases; junction bases outside the gene matches: 5. Germline CDR1 and CDR2: SEHNR and FQNEAQ (reference sequence).

V usage is TRBV7-8 and J usage is TRBJ2-7; TRBD2 agrees at 7 bases. After removal of 5 bases from V and 0 bases from J, the junction contained 7 bases not matched to a gene. Germline values: CDR1 SGHVS, CDR2 FQNEAQ. The CDR3 loop spans 15 amino acids. The CDR3 region is CASSRSGILSYEQYF. Here the CDR3 DNA reads TGTGCCAGCAGCAGAAGCGGGATCCTCTCCTACGAGCAGTACTTC.

The chain has TRBV5-1 and TRBJ2-1; D is perhaps TRBD1 (6 bases). This CDR3 has 15 amino acids. Per germline, CDR1 SGHRS and CDR2 YFSETQ. V was trimmed by 5 bases and J by 0 bases, leaving 12 bases between them. The CDR3: CASRAGTNSYNEQFF. The CDR3 bases are TGCGCCAGCAGGGCCGGGACAAACTCCTACAATGAGCAGTTCTTC.

The sample holds a few counts of this clone. A much larger clone lies a single base off, so this may be a read error. Different DNA sequences within this sample yield the same CDR3. The chain uses TRBV6-4 and TRBJ1-2; D call uncertain. The germline V gene encodes CDR1 MRHNA and CDR2 SNTAGT. This CDR3 is 13 amino acids long. Trimming removed 6 bases from V and 4 bases from J, with 12 bases in between. CDR3 loop: CASSQDGIYGYTF. CDR3 DNA sequence: TGTGCCAGCAGCCAAGACGGGATCTATGGCTACACCTTC.

This clone has a handful of counts. The J gene is TRBJ1-1, the V gene TRBV10-3, with D possibly being TRBD1 (6 bases). Germline V gene sequence: CDR1 ENHRY, CDR2 SYGVKD. The CDR3 is 15 amino acids. V dropped 11 bases and J dropped 2 bases, with 21 bases sitting between them. The CDR3 DNA is TGTGCCTCTTCGGGACACCAAAAGGAAAACACTGAAGCTTTCTTT. The encoded protein is CASSGHQKENTEAFF.

This chain joins TRBV27 and TRBJ2-5, with D unresolved. V lost 5 bases, J lost 5 bases, and 21 bases lay in between. The CDR3 extends over 16 amino acids. Germline CDR1 reads MNHEY; CDR2 reads SMNVEV (reference sequence). For the CDR3, the DNA is TGTGCCAGCAGTCCTTTACTGACAAAGGGTCCCGAGACCCAGTACTTC. It codes for CASSPLLTKGPETQYF.

About this clone: The germline gene is not matched at one end of the junction; a read error may be the cause. CDR3 DNA: TGTGCTAGCAGCCCTACAAGCGAGACCCAGTACTTC. This gives the protein CASSPTSETQYF. V gene TRBV7-7 combines with J gene TRBJ2-5; D is uncertain. The CDR3 length is 12 residues. Germline V gene lookup returns CDR1 SSHAT and CDR2 FNYEAQ (reference sequence).

As regards this clone: The sample holds other DNA sequences that translate to the same CDR3. The V and J genes are TRBV29-1 and TRBJ2-7, with a possible D match to TRBD2 (5 bases). V was trimmed by 4 bases and J by 6 bases, leaving 10 bases between them. This CDR3 contains 11 residues. From germline, CDR1 is SQVTM and CDR2 ANQGSEA. The CDR3 region is CSVAPGGEQYF. In nucleotides, the CDR3 is TGCAGCGTTGCACCAGGAGGCGAGCAGTACTTC.